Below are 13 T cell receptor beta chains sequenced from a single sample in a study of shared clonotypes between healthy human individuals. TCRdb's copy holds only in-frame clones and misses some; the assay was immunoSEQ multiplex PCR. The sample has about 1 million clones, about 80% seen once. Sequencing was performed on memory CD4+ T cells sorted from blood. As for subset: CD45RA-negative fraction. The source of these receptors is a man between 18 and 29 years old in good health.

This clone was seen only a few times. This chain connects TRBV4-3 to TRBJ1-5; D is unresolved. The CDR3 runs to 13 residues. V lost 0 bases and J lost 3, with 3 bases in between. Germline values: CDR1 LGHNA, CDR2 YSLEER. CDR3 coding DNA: TGCGCCAGCAGCCAAGAGATCAATCAGCCCCAGCATTTT. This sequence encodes CASSQEINQPQHF.

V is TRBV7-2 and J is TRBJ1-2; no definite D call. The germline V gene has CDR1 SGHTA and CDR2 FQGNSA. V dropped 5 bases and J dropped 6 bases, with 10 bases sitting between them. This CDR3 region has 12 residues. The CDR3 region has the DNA TGTGCCAGCAGCCCAACCCTTGATGGCTACACCTTC. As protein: CASSPTLDGYTF.

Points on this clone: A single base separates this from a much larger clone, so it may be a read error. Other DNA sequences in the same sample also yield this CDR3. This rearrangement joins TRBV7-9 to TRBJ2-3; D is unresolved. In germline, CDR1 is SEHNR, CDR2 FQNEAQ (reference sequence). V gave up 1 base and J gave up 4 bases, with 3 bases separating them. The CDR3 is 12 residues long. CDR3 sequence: CASSLEADTQYF. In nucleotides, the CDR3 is TGTGCCAGCAGCTTAGAGGCAGATACGCAGTATTTT.

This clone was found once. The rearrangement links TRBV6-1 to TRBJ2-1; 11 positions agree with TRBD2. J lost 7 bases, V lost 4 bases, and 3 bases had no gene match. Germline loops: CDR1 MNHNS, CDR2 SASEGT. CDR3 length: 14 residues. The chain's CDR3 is CASSVGTSGNEQFF. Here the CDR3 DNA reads TGTGCCAGCAGTGTTGGGACTAGCGGAAATGAGCAGTTCTTC.

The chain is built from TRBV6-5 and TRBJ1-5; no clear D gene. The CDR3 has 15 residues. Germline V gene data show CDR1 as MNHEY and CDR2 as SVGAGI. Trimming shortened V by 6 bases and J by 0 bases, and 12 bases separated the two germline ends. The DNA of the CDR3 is TGTGCCAGCAGGGCCCTTTTTAATAGCAATCAGCCCCAGCATTTT. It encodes CASRALFNSNQPQHF.

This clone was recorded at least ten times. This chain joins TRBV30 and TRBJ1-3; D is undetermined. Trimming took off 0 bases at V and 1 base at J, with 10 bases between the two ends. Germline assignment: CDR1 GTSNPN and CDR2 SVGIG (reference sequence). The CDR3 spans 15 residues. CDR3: CAWSVGAPSGNTIYF. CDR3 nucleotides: TGTGCCTGGAGTGTAGGAGCTCCATCTGGAAACACCATATATTTT.

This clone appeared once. The CDR3 region is CASSLTLADNSPLHF. The DNA for the CDR3 is TGCGCCAGCAGTCTGACTTTAGCTGATAATTCACCCCTCCACTTT. This chain links TRBV5-1 with TRBJ1-6; D is ambiguous. The CDR3 covers 15 residues. The germline V gene encodes CDR1 SGHRS and CDR2 YFSETQ. V was shortened by 5 bases and J by 5 bases, with 14 bases between the two germline ends.

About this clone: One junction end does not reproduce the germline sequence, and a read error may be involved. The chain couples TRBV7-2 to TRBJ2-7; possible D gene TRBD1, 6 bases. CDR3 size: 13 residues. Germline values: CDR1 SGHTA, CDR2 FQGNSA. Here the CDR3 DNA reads TGTGCCAGCAGCTTACCTACAGGACAGCGGAGAGACTTC. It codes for CASSLPTGQRRDF.

CDR3 in amino acids: CASSAAGTNYGYTF. Here the CDR3 DNA reads TGTGCCAGCAGCGCGGCCGGGACTAACTATGGCTACACCTTC. The chain links TRBV5-4 to TRBJ1-2; D unclear. Germline V lookup: CDR1 SGHNT, CDR2 YYREEE (reference sequence). V lost 4 bases, J lost 0 bases, and 10 bases lay in between. CDR3 length: 14 amino acids.

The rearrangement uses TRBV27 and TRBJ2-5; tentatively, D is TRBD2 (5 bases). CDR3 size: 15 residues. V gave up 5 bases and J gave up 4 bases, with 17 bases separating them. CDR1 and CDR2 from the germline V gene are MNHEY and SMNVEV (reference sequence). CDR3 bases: TGTGCCAGCAGTCTAGCCTATATGGCTACAGAGACCCAGTACTTC. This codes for CASSLAYMATETQYF.

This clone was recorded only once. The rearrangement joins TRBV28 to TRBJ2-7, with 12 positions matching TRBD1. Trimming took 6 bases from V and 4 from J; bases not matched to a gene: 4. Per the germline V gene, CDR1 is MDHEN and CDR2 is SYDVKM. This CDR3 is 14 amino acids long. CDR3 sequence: CASRGQGATYEQYF. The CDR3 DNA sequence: TGTGCCAGCAGGGGACAGGGGGCTACTTACGAGCAGTACTTC.

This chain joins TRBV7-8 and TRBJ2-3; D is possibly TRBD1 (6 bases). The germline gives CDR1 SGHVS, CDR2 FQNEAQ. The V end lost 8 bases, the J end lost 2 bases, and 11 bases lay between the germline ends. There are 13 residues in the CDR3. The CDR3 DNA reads TGTGCCAGCCAGGGGCGATCCACAGATACGCAGTATTTT. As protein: CASQGRSTDTQYF.

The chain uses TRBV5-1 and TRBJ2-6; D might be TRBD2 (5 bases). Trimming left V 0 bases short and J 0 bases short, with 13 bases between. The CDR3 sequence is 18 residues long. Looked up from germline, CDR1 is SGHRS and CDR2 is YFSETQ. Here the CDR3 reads CASSLDGGPLSGANVLTF. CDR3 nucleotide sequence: TGCGCCAGCAGCTTGGATGGAGGCCCCCTCTCTGGGGCCAACGTCCTGACTTTC.